This TCR beta chain was captured in a study of blood T cell repertoires in COVID-19. Study background: T cells, B-cell-depleted T cells, or PBMCs supplied cDNA or gDNA.

The CDR3 runs to 14 residues. Germline CDR1 GTSNPN, CDR2 SVGIG (reference sequence). V shed 7 bases and J 4 bases; nucleotides not matched to a gene: 9. Original methodology: Scientists estimated how many nucleated cells there were by amplifying reference gene primers. TCRdb keeps only in-frame clones here, not all; method: immunoSEQ multiplex PCR. V, J and clone size reflect that table, while D and trimming were determined from the DNA. The sample lists under 250,000 clones, roughly 80% occurring once. V usage is TRBV30 and J usage is TRBJ2-3; 9 positions match TRBD2. The receptor's source is a woman aged 55 to 70 with acute or convalescent COVID-19. The sequencing sample was made of peripheral blood. The CDR3 sequence is CASGRGTSSDTQYF. The CDR3 nucleotides read TGTGCCTCAGGAAGGGGGACTAGCTCAGATACGCAGTATTTT.